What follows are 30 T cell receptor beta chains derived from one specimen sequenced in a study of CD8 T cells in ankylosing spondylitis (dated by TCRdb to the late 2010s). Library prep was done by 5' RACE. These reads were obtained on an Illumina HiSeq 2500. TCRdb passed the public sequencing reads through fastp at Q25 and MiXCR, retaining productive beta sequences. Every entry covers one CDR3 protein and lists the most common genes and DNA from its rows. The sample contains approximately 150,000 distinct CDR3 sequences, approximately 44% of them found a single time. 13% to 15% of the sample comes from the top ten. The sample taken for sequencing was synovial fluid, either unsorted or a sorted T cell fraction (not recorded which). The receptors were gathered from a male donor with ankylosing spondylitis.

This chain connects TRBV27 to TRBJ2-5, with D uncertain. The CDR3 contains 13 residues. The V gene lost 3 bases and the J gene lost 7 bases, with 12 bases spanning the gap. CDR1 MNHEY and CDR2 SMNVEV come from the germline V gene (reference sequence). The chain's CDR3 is CASSFAAWGTQYF. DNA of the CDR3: TGTGCCAGCAGTTTCGCAGCCTGGGGGACCCAGTACTTC.

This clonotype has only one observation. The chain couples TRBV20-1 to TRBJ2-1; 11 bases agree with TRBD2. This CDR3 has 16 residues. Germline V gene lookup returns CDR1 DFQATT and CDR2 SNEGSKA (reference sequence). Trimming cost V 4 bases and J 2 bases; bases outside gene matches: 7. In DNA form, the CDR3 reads TGCAGTGCTACGGGCCGACTAGCGGGACCCTACAATGAGCAGTTCTTC. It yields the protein CSATGRLAGPYNEQFF.

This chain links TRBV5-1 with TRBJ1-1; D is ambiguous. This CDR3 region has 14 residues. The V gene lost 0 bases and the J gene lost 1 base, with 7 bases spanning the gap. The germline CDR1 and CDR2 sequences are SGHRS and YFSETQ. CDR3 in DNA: TGCGCCAGCAGCTTGGACGACCCGAACACTGAAGCTTTCTTT. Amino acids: CASSLDDPNTEAFF.

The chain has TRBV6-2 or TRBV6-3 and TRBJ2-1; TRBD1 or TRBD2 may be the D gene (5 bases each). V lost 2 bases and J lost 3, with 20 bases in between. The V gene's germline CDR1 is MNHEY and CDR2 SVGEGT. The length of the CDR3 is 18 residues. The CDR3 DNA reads TGTGCCAGCAGTTACCCCATAGACCGGGACGGCCTCTACAATGAGCAGTTCTTC. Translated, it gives CASSYPIDRDGLYNEQFF.

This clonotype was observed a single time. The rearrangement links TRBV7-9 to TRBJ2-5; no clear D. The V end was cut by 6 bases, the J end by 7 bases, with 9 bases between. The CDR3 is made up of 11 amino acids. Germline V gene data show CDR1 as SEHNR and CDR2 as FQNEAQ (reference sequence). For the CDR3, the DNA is TGTGCCAGCAGTTCCCCGGGGACCCAGTACTTC. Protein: CASSSPGTQYF.

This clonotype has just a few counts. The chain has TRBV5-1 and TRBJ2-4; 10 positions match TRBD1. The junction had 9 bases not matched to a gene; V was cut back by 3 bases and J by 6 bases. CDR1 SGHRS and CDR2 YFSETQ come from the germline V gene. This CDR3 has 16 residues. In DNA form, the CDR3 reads TGCGCCAGCAGCTCTTACGGGACAGGGGACGGAAACATTCAGTACTTC. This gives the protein CASSSYGTGDGNIQYF.

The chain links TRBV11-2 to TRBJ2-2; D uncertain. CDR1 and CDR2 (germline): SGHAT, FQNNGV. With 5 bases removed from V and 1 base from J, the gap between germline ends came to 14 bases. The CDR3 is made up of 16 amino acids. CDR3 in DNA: TGTGCCAGCAGCACTCAGAGAGGAAGGAACACCGGGGAGCTGTTTTTT. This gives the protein CASSTQRGRNTGELFF.

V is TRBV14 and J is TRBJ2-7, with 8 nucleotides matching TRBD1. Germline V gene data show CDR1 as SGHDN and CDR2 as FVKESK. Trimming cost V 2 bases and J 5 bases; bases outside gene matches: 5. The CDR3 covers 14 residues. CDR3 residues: CASSQLETGDEQYF. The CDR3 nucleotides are TGTGCCAGCAGCCAACTTGAGACAGGGGACGAGCAGTACTTC.

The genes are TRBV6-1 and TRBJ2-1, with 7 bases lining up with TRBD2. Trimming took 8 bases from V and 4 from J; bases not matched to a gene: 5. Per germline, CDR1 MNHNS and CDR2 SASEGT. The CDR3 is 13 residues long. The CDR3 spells CASLLAEYNEQFF. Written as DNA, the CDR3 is TGTGCCAGCCTCCTAGCGGAATACAATGAGCAGTTCTTC.

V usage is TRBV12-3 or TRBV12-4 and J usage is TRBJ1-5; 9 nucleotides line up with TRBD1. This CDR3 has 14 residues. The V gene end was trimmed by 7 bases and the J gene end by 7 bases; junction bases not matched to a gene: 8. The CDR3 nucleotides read TGTGCCAGCACCAGGACAGGGGCCGGGCAGCCCCAGCATTTT. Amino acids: CASTRTGAGQPQHF.

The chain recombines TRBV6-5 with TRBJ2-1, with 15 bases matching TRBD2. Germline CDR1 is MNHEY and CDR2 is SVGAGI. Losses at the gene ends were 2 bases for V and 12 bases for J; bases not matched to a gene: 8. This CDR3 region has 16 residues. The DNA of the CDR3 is TGTGCCAGCAGTTACGCGGGACTAGCGGGAGGTTTTTCGCAGTTCTTC. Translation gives CASSYAGLAGGFSQFF.

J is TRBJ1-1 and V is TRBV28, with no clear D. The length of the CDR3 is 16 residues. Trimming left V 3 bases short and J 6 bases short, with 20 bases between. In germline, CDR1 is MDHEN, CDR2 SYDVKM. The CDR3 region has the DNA TGTGCCAGCAGTTTTTCGTGGAGAGGGTGGTTTGCTGAAGCTTTCTTT. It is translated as CASSFSWRGWFAEAFF.

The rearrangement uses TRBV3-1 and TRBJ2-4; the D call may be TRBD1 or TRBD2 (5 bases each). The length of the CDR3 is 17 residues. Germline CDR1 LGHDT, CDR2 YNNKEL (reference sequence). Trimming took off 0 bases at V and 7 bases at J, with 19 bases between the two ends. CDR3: CASSQEMLGPNWNIQYF. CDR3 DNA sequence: TGTGCCAGCAGCCAAGAGATGCTGGGACCCAATTGGAACATTCAGTACTTC.

CDR3 coding DNA: TGTGCCAGCAGTTTCTACAAGACTGTTTTCTTC. This codes for CASSFYKTVFF. The chain couples TRBV12-3 or TRBV12-4 to TRBJ2-1; D is ambiguous. V was trimmed by 3 bases and J by 16 bases, leaving 13 bases between them. CDR3 length equals 11 residues.

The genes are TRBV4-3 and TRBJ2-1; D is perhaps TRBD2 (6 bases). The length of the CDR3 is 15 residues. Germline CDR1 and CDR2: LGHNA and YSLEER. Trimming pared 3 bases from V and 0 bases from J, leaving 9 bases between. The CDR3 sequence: CASSQRGSSYNEQFF. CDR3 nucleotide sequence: TGCGCCAGCAGCCAGCGGGGAAGCTCCTACAATGAGCAGTTCTTC.

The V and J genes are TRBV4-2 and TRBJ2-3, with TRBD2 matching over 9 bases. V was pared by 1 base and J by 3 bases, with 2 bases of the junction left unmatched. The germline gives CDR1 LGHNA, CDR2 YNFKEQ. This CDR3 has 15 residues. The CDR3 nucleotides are TGTGCCAGCAGCCAAGTCGCGGGAGGGACAGATACGCAGTATTTT. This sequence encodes CASSQVAGGTDTQYF.

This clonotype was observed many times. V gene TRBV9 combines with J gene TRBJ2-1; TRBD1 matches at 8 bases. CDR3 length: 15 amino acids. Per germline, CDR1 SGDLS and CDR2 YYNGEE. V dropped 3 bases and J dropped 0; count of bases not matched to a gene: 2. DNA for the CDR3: TGTGCCAGCAGCGCAGGACAGGGCTCCTACAATGAGCAGTTCTTC. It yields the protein CASSAGQGSYNEQFF. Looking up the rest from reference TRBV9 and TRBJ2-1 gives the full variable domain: DSGVTQTPKHLITATGQRVTLRCSPRSGDLSVYWYQQSLDQGLQFLIQYYNGEERAKGNILERFSAQQFPDLHSELNLSSLELGDSALYFCASSAGQGSYNEQFFGPGTRLTVL.

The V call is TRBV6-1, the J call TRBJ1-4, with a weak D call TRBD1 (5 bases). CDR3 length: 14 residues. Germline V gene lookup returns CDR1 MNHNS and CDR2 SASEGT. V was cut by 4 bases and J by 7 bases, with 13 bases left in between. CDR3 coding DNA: TGTGCCAGCAGTGGGGGGTCCAGCACTGAAAAACTGTTTTTT. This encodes CASSGGSSTEKLFF.

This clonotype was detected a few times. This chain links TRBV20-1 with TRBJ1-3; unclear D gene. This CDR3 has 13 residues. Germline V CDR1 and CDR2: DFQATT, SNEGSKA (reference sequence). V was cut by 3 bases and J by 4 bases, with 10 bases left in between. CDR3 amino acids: CSASVPEGNTIYF. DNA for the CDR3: TGCAGTGCTAGCGTCCCAGAGGGAAACACCATATATTTT.

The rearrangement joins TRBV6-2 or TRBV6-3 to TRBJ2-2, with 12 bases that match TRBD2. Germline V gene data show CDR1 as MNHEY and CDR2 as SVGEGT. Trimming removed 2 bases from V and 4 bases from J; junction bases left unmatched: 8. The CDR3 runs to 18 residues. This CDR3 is CASSYPSGGAEITGELFF. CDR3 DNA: TGTGCCAGCAGTTACCCTAGCGGGGGGGCCGAGATCACCGGGGAGCTGTTTTTT.

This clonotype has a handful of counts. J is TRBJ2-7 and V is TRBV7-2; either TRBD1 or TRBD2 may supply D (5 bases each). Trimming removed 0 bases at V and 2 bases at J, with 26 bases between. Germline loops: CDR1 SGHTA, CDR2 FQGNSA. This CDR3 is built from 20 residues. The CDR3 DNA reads TGTGCCAGCAGCTTAGCAGTAGCGAGTGGGGTGGTGGGGCCACCCTACGAGCAGTACTTC. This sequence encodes CASSLAVASGVVGPPYEQYF.

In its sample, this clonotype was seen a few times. In nucleotides, the CDR3 is TGTGCCAGCAGTTTACTAGCGGGGAGGCATGAGCAGTTCTTC. Protein: CASSLLAGRHEQFF. The chain recombines TRBV12-3 or TRBV12-4 with TRBJ2-1; 9 bases align to TRBD2. V was clipped by 2 bases and J by 8 bases; unmatched bases: 4. There are 14 residues in the CDR3.

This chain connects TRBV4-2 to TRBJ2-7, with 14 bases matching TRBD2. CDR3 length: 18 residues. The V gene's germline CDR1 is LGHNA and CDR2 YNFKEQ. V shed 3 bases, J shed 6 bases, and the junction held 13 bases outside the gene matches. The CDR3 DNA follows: TGTGCCAGCAGCCACGACAGGACTAGCGGGAGGTGGTTGGGCGAGCAGTACTTC. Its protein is CASSHDRTSGRWLGEQYF.

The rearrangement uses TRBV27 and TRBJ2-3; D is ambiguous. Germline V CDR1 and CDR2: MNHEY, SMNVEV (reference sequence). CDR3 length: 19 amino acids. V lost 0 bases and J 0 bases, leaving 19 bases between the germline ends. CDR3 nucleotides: TGTGCCAGCAGTTTATCCAAATTCCCTTTCATACCTAGCACAGATACGCAGTATTTT. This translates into CASSLSKFPFIPSTDTQYF.

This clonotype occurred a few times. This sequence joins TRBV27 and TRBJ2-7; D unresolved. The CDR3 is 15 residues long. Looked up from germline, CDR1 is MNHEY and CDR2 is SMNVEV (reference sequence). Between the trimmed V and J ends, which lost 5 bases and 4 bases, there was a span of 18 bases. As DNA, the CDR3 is TGTGCCAGCAGTCCCTCGGGTAGTGATGGATACGAGCAGTACTTC. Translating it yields CASSPSGSDGYEQYF.

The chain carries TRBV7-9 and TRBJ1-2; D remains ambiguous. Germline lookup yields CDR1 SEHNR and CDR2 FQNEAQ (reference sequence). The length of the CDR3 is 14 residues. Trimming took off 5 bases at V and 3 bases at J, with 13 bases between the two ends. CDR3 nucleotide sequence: TGTGCCAGCAGCCCTGAAAAAGCGGACTATGGCTACACCTTC. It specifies CASSPEKADYGYTF.

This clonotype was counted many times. The CDR3 nucleotides read TGTGCCAGCAGTTTCGACCCCCTAGCGGGAGGGCCCTCTGGGGAGCTGTTTTTT. It encodes CASSFDPLAGGPSGELFF. J is TRBJ2-2 and V is TRBV28; 12 positions agree with TRBD2. This CDR3 comprises 18 residues. Germline V gives CDR1 MDHEN, CDR2 SYDVKM. V dropped 3 bases and J dropped 8; count of bases not matched to a gene: 13.

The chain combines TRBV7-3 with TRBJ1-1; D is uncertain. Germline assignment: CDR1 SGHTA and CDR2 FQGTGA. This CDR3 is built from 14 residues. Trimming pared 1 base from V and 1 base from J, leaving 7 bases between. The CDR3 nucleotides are TGTGCCAGCAGCTTAAATCCCGGGAACACTGAAGCTTTCTTT. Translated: CASSLNPGNTEAFF.

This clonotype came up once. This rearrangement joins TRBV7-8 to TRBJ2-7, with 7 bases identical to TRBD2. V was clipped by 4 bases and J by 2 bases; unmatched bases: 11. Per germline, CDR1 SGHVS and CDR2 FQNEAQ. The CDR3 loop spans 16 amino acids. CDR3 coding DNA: TGTGCCAGCAGCTGGTCTGGTGGGGGGGGAACCTACGAGCAGTACTTC. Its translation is CASSWSGGGGTYEQYF.

CDR3 protein: CASSLVGDGGNYGYTF. In DNA form, the CDR3 reads TGTGCCAGCAGCTTAGTAGGCGATGGGGGTAACTATGGCTACACCTTC. The V call is TRBV7-2, the J call TRBJ1-2; maybe TRBD1 (5 bases). In germline, CDR1 is SGHTA, CDR2 FQGNSA. The CDR3 spans 16 residues. V dropped 1 base and J dropped 1 base, with 13 bases sitting between them.